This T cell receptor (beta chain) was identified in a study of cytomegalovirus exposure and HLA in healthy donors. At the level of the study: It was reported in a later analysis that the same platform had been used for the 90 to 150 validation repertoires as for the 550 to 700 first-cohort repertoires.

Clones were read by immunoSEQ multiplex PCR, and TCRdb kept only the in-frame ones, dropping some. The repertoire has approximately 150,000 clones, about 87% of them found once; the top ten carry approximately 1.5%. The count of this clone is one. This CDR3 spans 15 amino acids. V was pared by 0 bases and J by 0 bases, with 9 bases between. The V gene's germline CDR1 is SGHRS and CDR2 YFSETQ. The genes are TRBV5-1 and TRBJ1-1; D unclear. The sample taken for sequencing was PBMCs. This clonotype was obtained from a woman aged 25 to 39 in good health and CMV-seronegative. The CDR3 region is CASSLDGGLNTEAFF. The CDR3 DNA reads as TGCGCCAGCAGCTTGGATGGAGGACTGAACACTGAAGCTTTCTTT. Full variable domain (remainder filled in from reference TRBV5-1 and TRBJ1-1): KAGVTQTPRYLIKTRGQQVTLSCSPISGHRSVSWYQQTPGQGLQFLFEYFSETQRNKGNFPGRFSGRQFSNSRSEMNVSTLELGDSALYLCASSLDGGLNTEAFFGQGTRLTVV.